The 24 T cell receptor beta chains below all came from one sample that was sequenced in a study of blood T cell repertoires in COVID-19. Generated by immunoSEQ multiplex PCR, the TCRdb table keeps only in-frame clones and is missing some. The data contain around 250,000 clones, around 84% of them singletons. Sequencing was done on a sample of PBMCs or T cells enriched from blood (not recorded which). The receptors here all came from a young man with acute COVID-19.

This rearrangement joins TRBV5-4 to TRBJ1-1, with D uncertain. V dropped 4 bases and J dropped 11 bases, with 15 bases sitting between them. CDR1 is SGHNT and CDR2 is YYREEE in the germline V gene (reference sequence). The CDR3 extends over 12 amino acids. The CDR3 DNA follows: TGTGCCAGCAGCGCGGCGGTGGGTATGGCTTTCTTT. Residues: CASSAAVGMAFF.

The V call is TRBV7-2, the J call TRBJ1-1; TRBD1 agrees at 7 bases. The ends lost 1 base at V and 11 bases at J; junction bases unmatched: 10. In germline, CDR1 is SGHTA, CDR2 FQGNSA. CDR3 length: 14 amino acids. CDR3: CASSLGRGRGSAFF. The CDR3 bases are TGTGCCAGCAGCTTAGGTAGGGGGCGCGGATCGGCTTTCTTT. The full variable domain, its missing parts supplied by reference TRBV7-2 and TRBJ1-1, is GAGVSQSPSNKVTEKGKDVELRCDPISGHTALYWYRQSLGQGLEFLIYFQGNSAPDKSGLPSDRFSAERTGGSVSTLTIQRTQQEDSAVYLCASSLGRGRGSAFFGQGTRLTVV.

This clone appeared once. The rearrangement uses TRBV3-1 (or the pseudogene TRBV3-2) and TRBJ2-2; 9 nucleotides match TRBD2. V trimming: 6 bases; J trimming: 0 bases; junction bases outside the gene matches: 8. There are 17 residues in the CDR3. Germline V lookup: CDR1 LGHDT, CDR2 YNNKEL (reference sequence). The CDR3 bases are TGTGCCAGCAGGCACGGGACTAGCAGCGCGAACACCGGGGAGCTGTTTTTT. Protein: CASRHGTSSANTGELFF.

The chain couples TRBV5-6 to TRBJ2-2; 7 bases line up with TRBD2. Germline lookup yields CDR1 SGHDT and CDR2 YYEEEE. This CDR3 has 13 amino acids. V was pared by 6 bases and J by 10 bases, with 9 bases of the junction left unmatched. Here the CDR3 reads CASTPGGSMELFF. The CDR3 DNA reads TGTGCCAGCACCCCGGGGGGATCGATGGAGCTGTTTTTT.

This clone was picked up one time. The chain combines TRBV7-8 with TRBJ1-3; D not certain. V was shortened by 3 bases and J by 1 base, with 16 bases between the two germline ends. Germline V CDR1 and CDR2: SGHVS, FQNEAQ. This CDR3 is 17 amino acids long. The CDR3 DNA sequence: TGTGCCAGCAGCTTGTATCGGGAGGCCTTATCTGGAAACACCATATATTTT. It yields the protein CASSLYREALSGNTIYF.

CDR3 nucleotides: TGTGCCAGCAGCCAAGATTTGGGGCACACAGATACGCAGTATTTT. Translation gives CASSQDLGHTDTQYF. The chain employs TRBV3-1 (or the pseudogene TRBV3-2) and TRBJ2-3; maybe TRBD1 (5 bases). CDR1 is LGHDT, CDR2 YNNKEL, per germline (reference sequence). The V end lost 0 bases, the J end lost 2 bases, and 9 bases lay between the germline ends. The CDR3 length is 15 residues.

The chain employs TRBV12-3 or TRBV12-4 and TRBJ1-2; no firm D call. CDR3 length: 11 amino acids. With 7 bases removed from V and 4 bases from J, the gap between germline ends came to 7 bases. CDR3 in amino acids: CASKDFYGYTF. CDR3 DNA: TGTGCCAGCAAGGACTTCTATGGCTACACCTTC.

The chain joins TRBV30 to TRBJ2-1; no definite D call. Trimming pared 0 bases from V and 1 base from J, leaving 4 bases between. Germline-derived CDR1 and CDR2 are GTSNPN and SVGIG (reference sequence). This CDR3 is built from 13 residues. As DNA, the CDR3 is TGTGCCTGGAGTGTACATTCCTACAATGAGCAGTTCTTC. This gives the protein CAWSVHSYNEQFF.

The chain employs TRBV27 and TRBJ2-5; TRBD2 matches 9 bases. Looked up from germline, CDR1 is MNHEY and CDR2 is SMNVEV (reference sequence). The CDR3 contains 15 residues. V trimming: 5 bases; J trimming: 7 bases; junction bases outside the gene matches: 11. The CDR3 nucleotides are TGTGCCAGCAGTCCGGGGACTAGCCCTAGGGTGACCCAGTACTTC. Translating it yields CASSPGTSPRVTQYF.

Ten or more counts support this clone. The rearrangement uses TRBV3-1 (or the pseudogene TRBV3-2) and TRBJ1-6; D is undetermined. V lost 1 base and J lost 14, with 9 bases in between. Germline V gives CDR1 LGHDT, CDR2 YNNKEL (reference sequence). The CDR3 covers 12 residues. Here the CDR3 DNA reads TGTGCCAGCAGCCAAGCCCATGTCACCCTCCACTTT. Its protein product is CASSQAHVTLHF.

The V and J genes are TRBV6-1 and TRBJ1-1; 9 nucleotides agree with TRBD1. Per the germline V gene, CDR1 is MNHNS and CDR2 is SASEGT. The CDR3 is made up of 14 amino acids. V lost 3 bases, J lost 8 bases, and 7 bases stayed unmatched. The CDR3 here is CASSERQGDSEAFF. The CDR3 nucleotides read TGTGCCAGCAGTGAGAGACAGGGGGATTCGGAAGCTTTCTTT.

With respect to this clone: An end of the junction does not agree with germline; a read error may underlie this. The J gene is TRBJ1-1, the V gene TRBV5-1; D remains ambiguous. CDR1 SGHRS and CDR2 YFSETQ come from the germline V gene. The CDR3 contains 13 residues. For the CDR3, the DNA is TGTGCCAGCAGCTTAGAGGGGAACACTGAAGCTTTCTTT. Amino acids: CASSLEGNTEAFF.

The J gene is TRBJ2-3, the V gene TRBV4-2; TRBD2 agrees at 7 bases. The trim removed 3 bases at V and 3 bases at J, leaving 6 bases unmatched. CDR1 is LGHNA and CDR2 is YNFKEQ in the germline V gene. CDR3 size: 15 residues. The CDR3 protein is CASSQVREWTDTQYF. As DNA, the CDR3 is TGTGCCAGCAGCCAGGTGCGGGAGTGGACAGATACGCAGTATTTT.

This clone came up a few times. This chain links TRBV24-1 with TRBJ2-2; D perhaps matches TRBD2 (5 bases). This CDR3 has 14 amino acids. V was pared by 9 bases and J by 4 bases, with 14 bases between. Germline CDR1 is KGHDR and CDR2 is SFDVKD. The CDR3 nucleotides read TGTGCCACCGCAGGCGCCGGAGGCACCGGGGAGCTGTTTTTT. Its translation: CATAGAGGTGELFF.

V usage is TRBV24-1 and J usage is TRBJ2-5; D perhaps matches TRBD1 (6 bases). Per germline, CDR1 KGHDR and CDR2 SFDVKD. The V and J ends lost 4 bases and 4 bases respectively, with 24 bases between them. CDR3 length: 18 residues. The CDR3 DNA reads TGTGCCACCAGTGACTTAAAGCAGACAGGTCCCCGGGGAGAGACCCAGTACTTC. Its protein product is CATSDLKQTGPRGETQYF.

V usage is TRBV5-1 and J usage is TRBJ1-1; a weak D match, TRBD1 (5 bases). Looked up from germline, CDR1 is SGHRS and CDR2 is YFSETQ. This CDR3 spans 14 amino acids. V was cut by 3 bases and J by 4 bases, with 13 bases left in between. CDR3 region: CASSSQGARTEAFF. The CDR3 DNA reads TGCGCCAGCAGCTCTCAAGGGGCGCGCACTGAAGCTTTCTTT.

V usage is TRBV7-2 and J usage is TRBJ2-1; the match to TRBD2 covers 8 bases. CDR3 length: 16 residues. Germline lookup yields CDR1 SGHTA and CDR2 FQGNSA. The V segment lost 4 bases and the J segment 4 bases; nucleotides outside the gene matches: 9. CDR3 amino acids: CASSSPGLVAYNEQFF. The CDR3 DNA follows: TGTGCCAGCAGCTCCCCGGGACTAGTGGCTTACAATGAGCAGTTCTTC.

J is TRBJ2-1 and V is TRBV7-3, with 8 bases matching TRBD2. V shed 5 bases, J shed 8 bases, and the junction held 5 bases outside the gene matches. This CDR3 is 13 amino acids long. CDR1 and CDR2 from the germline V gene are SGHTA and FQGTGA. CDR3 DNA sequence: TGTGCCAGCAGCAGGACTAGCTTTTATGAGCAGTTCTTC. This sequence encodes CASSRTSFYEQFF.

J is TRBJ1-4 and V is TRBV19; 7 bases match TRBD1. This CDR3 contains 20 residues. V was pared by 1 base and J by 0 bases, with 14 bases of the junction left unmatched. The germline V gene encodes CDR1 LNHDA and CDR2 SQIVND (reference sequence). The CDR3 DNA is TGTGCCAGTAGTATAGGGTGGACAGGCTCTGGAGCTGCAACTAATGAAAAACTGTTTTTT. It encodes CASSIGWTGSGAATNEKLFF.

V gene TRBV20-1 combines with J gene TRBJ1-1; D might be TRBD1 (6 bases). Trimming removed 7 bases at V and 5 bases at J, with 11 bases between. Germline CDR1 reads DFQATT; CDR2 reads SNEGSKA (reference sequence). The CDR3 length is 11 residues. This CDR3 reads CSGGQTTEAFF. The CDR3 DNA is TGCAGTGGAGGACAGACAACTGAAGCTTTCTTT.

The rearrangement links TRBV5-1 to TRBJ1-1; D is unresolved. CDR1 is SGHRS and CDR2 is YFSETQ in the germline V gene. The CDR3 is 15 residues long. Trimming removed 0 bases from V and 0 bases from J, with 9 bases in between. CDR3 amino acids: CASSLVADMNTEAFF. For the CDR3, the DNA is TGCGCCAGCAGCTTGGTCGCAGACATGAACACTGAAGCTTTCTTT.

This chain links TRBV19 with TRBJ2-7, with 7 bases fitting TRBD1. CDR1 and CDR2 from the germline V gene are LNHDA and SQIVND (reference sequence). After removal of 10 bases from V and 0 bases from J, the junction contained 12 bases not matched to a gene. The CDR3 runs 15 residues. The chain's CDR3 is CAIHPGQVYSYEQYV. The CDR3 DNA is TGTGCCATCCATCCCGGACAGGTCTACTCCTACGAGCAGTACGTC.

This clone has just a few counts. The CDR3 bases are TGTGCCAGCAGCCACCAGACAGGGGGCCTTGACGGCTACACCTTC. It yields the protein CASSHQTGGLDGYTF. V usage is TRBV3-1 (or the pseudogene TRBV3-2) and J usage is TRBJ1-2, with 10 bases aligning to TRBD1. The V gene's germline CDR1 is LGHDT and CDR2 YNNKEL (reference sequence). V lost 3 bases, J lost 8 bases, and 9 bases stayed unmatched. This CDR3 region has 15 residues.

The chain employs TRBV18 and TRBJ2-5, with 10 bases aligning to TRBD1. The CDR3 sequence is 14 residues long. Germline values: CDR1 KGHSH, CDR2 LQKENI. V lost 6 bases and J lost 2; bases outside the gene matches: 3. The DNA for the CDR3 is TGTGCCAGCTCTGCGGACAGGGGGCAAGAGACCCAGTACTTC. This translates into CASSADRGQETQYF.